These 4 T cell receptor beta chains share one sample of origin, sequenced in a study of CD4 T cells in relation to SARS-CoV-2 and coronaviruses. This table comes from immunoSEQ multiplex PCR, and its TCRdb copy is limited to in-frame clones, with some not included. In the table there are 31,000 or so clones, less than 80% of which are singletons. The unexposed donors gave CD4+ T cells in 2011-2018, prior to COVID-19. Isolation of CD4+ T cells took place after nine to ten days in culture. For these receptors, no antigen is known. Sample: CD4+ T cells from PBMCs, cultured in vitro. These TCRs come from a human donor in good health.

The V call is TRBV11-2, the J call TRBJ1-4, with 9 bases that match TRBD1. Germline loops: CDR1 SGHAT, CDR2 FQNNGV. The CDR3 contains 14 residues. Trimming cost V 5 bases and J 8 bases; bases outside gene matches: 6. DNA of the CDR3: TGTGCCAGCAGCCGGGGACAGGGAGGCGAAAAACTGTTTTTT. Translated, it gives CASSRGQGGEKLFF.

This chain connects TRBV5-6 to TRBJ1-2; a possible D gene is TRBD1 (5 bases). Trimming took 0 bases from V and 4 from J, leaving 10 bases between them. Germline-derived CDR1 and CDR2 are SGHDT and YYEEEE. This CDR3 comprises 14 residues. DNA for the CDR3: TGTGCCAGCAGCTTGGCAGGGTACCCCTATGGCTACACCTTC. Its translation is CASSLAGYPYGYTF.

This chain uses TRBV15 with TRBJ2-2, with 8 bases matching TRBD1. J gave up 6 bases and V 1 base, and 1 base lay outside the gene matches. Germline V CDR1 and CDR2: LNHNV, YYDKDF (reference sequence). The CDR3 totals 14 residues. Written as DNA, the CDR3 is TGTGCCACCAGCAGAGGACAGGGGCCCGGGGAGCTGTTTTTT. Translated, it gives CATSRGQGPGELFF.

The gene calls are TRBV24-1 and TRBJ2-1; TRBD2 matches 9 bases. The CDR3 is 16 residues long. V dropped 2 bases and J dropped 7; count of bases not matched to a gene: 8. Germline values: CDR1 KGHDR, CDR2 SFDVKD. This chain's CDR3 is CATSDSSGGSWNEQFF. DNA of the CDR3: TGTGCCACCAGTGATTCGAGCGGGGGGTCCTGGAATGAGCAGTTCTTC.